A selection of T cell receptor beta chains follows, all from one sample in a study of T-cell reconstitution after alpha-beta-depleted transplantation in children. TCRdb recomputed calls from the PCR reads with MiXCR, one row per CDR3 protein. The top ten hold less than 2.5% of the sample, which has approximately 350,000 distinct CDR3 sequences, 10% to 13% seen once. The sequences come from PBMCs from the stem cell graft donor, collected from the stem cell graft. The receptors here all came from a human donor who donated a stem cell graft to a child with acute lymphoblastic leukemia. Both conserved end residues are part of each CDR3. Fields, in order: CDR3 DNA, CDR3 protein, V gene, D gene, J gene, clone size. A D gene is named only where the DNA matches it firmly. For some rows the clone size is stated as once, few or many, or as a class when expanded; others skip it.

DNA: TGCGCCAGCAGCTTGACTCCGGGACAGGGTGAAAAACTGTTTTTT
CDR3: CASSLTPGQGEKLFF
V: TRBV5-1
D: TRBD1
J: TRBJ1-4
size: few

DNA: TGTGCCAGCAGCCGACAGACTAGCCGCACAGATACGCAGTATTTT
CDR3: CASSRQTSRTDTQYF
V: TRBV7-2
D: TRBD2
J: TRBJ2-3
size: many

DNA: TGCAGCGTTGAAGATCTGGGGACCCAGTACTTC
CDR3: CSVEDLGTQYF
V: TRBV29-1
D: .
J: TRBJ2-5
size: .

DNA: TGCGCCAGCAGCTTCGAGGTCGCGGGGGGACAAGAGACCCAGTACTTC
CDR3: CASSFEVAGGQETQYF
V: TRBV5-1
D: TRBD2
J: TRBJ2-5
size: few

DNA: TGTGCCAGCAGCTTGTCTGAGAAAAACATTCAGTACTTC
CDR3: CASSLSEKNIQYF
V: TRBV5-6
D: .
J: TRBJ2-4
size: few

DNA: TGTGCCAGCAGTGAAGAGCTTCTGGCCTACAATGAGCAGTTCTTC
CDR3: CASSEELLAYNEQFF
V: TRBV2
D: .
J: TRBJ2-1
size: few

DNA: TGTGCCAGCAGCGTCTTAACCGGGGAGCTGTTTTTT
CDR3: CASSVLTGELFF
V: TRBV9
D: .
J: TRBJ2-2
size: few

DNA: TGTGCCAGCAGCCCGCAGACTAGCGGGACGTACAATGAGCAGTTCTTC
CDR3: CASSPQTSGTYNEQFF
V: TRBV7-9
D: TRBD2
J: TRBJ2-1
size: few

DNA: TGTGCCAGCAGCCTACGCCGGGACAGGGGGCTTAAGACCCAGTACTTC
CDR3: CASSLRRDRGLKTQYF
V: TRBV7-2
D: TRBD1
J: TRBJ2-5
size: few

DNA: TGTGCCAGCAGCCAAGGAACGACGACCTACGAGCAGTACTTC
CDR3: CASSQGTTTYEQYF
V: TRBV7-2
D: .
J: TRBJ2-7
size: .

DNA: TGCAGTGCTAGGTTTAGCGGGAGGGATTCCACTGAGCAGTTCTTC
CDR3: CSARFSGRDSTEQFF
V: TRBV20-1
D: TRBD2
J: TRBJ2-1
size: few

DNA: TGCAGTGCTCGCGAGCGGGAGGGCCCGTGGTGGGAGTTCTTC
CDR3: CSAREREGPWWEFF
V: TRBV20-1
D: TRBD2
J: TRBJ2-1
size: few

DNA: TGCAGTGCTCCAGGCGCGGGAAGGTACAATGAGCAGTTCTTC
CDR3: CSAPGAGRYNEQFF
V: TRBV20-1
D: .
J: TRBJ2-1
size: many

DNA: TGCAGTGCTTCCCAGAGAAGAGGGATGAACACTGAAGCTTTCTTT
CDR3: CSASQRRGMNTEAFF
V: TRBV20-1
D: .
J: TRBJ1-1
size: .

DNA: TGCGCCAGCAGCACTAGCGGGAACTCCTACAATGAGCAGTTCTTC
CDR3: CASSTSGNSYNEQFF
V: TRBV5-1
D: TRBD2
J: TRBJ2-1
size: many

DNA: TGCGCCAGCAGCCAAGTGGGGCAGGGACGGAATGAGCAGTTCTTC
CDR3: CASSQVGQGRNEQFF
V: TRBV4-1
D: .
J: TRBJ2-1
size: few

DNA: TGTGCCAGCAGTTGGGACCGTAATTCACCCCTCCACTTT
CDR3: CASSWDRNSPLHF
V: TRBV27
D: .
J: TRBJ1-6
size: many

DNA: TGTGCCTGGAGTATTGCGCCGGGGGGAGATACGCAGTATTTT
CDR3: CAWSIAPGGDTQYF
V: TRBV30
D: TRBD2
J: TRBJ2-3
size: few

DNA: TGCAGCGTTGAAACGGGAGGAGTCTACGAGCAGTACTTC
CDR3: CSVETGGVYEQYF
V: TRBV29-1
D: TRBD2
J: TRBJ2-7
size: many

DNA: TGCGCCAGCAGCGATATGACCGGGACAGGGGTGTCCTACGAGCAGTACTTC
CDR3: CASSDMTGTGVSYEQYF
V: TRBV5-1
D: TRBD1
J: TRBJ2-7
size: few

DNA: TGTGCCAGCAGTTTAAAGGGGGGGACTAGCGGGTACAATGAGCAGTTCTTC
CDR3: CASSLKGGTSGYNEQFF
V: TRBV27
D: TRBD2
J: TRBJ2-1
size: few

DNA: TGTGCCACCATGAACCGGGACAGGGTTAGGGAAAAACTGTTTTTT
CDR3: CATMNRDRVREKLFF
V: TRBV24-1
D: TRBD1
J: TRBJ1-4
size: few